This T cell receptor beta chain was profiled in a study of cytomegalovirus exposure and HLA in healthy donors. Study information: The study placed around 80% of its 398 genotyped donors in the Caucasian-associated ancestry cluster.

The study, taken as a whole, reports: A later analysis showed HLA-associated TCR beta chains outstripping equally common others in clonal expansion.

Primers for the PCR totalled 60 Vbeta and 13 Jbeta. TCRdb's table, derived via immunoSEQ multiplex PCR, lists solely in-frame clones and lacks some. The sample lists 190,000 or so clones, roughly 87% occurring once. This clone was seen only a few times. Its antigen remains unknown. The CDR3 covers 13 residues. The V and J ends lost 6 bases and 2 bases respectively, with 10 bases between them. Germline assignment: CDR1 LNHDA and CDR2 SQIVND (reference sequence). The sample was PBMCs. The origin of this receptor is a man aged 50-59 years in good health and CMV-seronegative. This chain links TRBV19 with TRBJ2-5, with D possibly being TRBD2 (5 bases). The CDR3 DNA is TGTGCCAGTAGGGCTGGCGGGCAAGAGACCCAGTACTTC. As protein: CASRAGGQETQYF.